The clone carrying this TCR beta chain was seen a handful of times. As yet, its antigen is unknown. In germline, CDR1 is SGHTA, CDR2 FQGNSA. The CDR3 length is 15 residues. With V trimmed by 5 bases and J by 4 bases, 5 bases remained unmatched. These data belong to a study of blood T cells in healthy people across ages. Study-wide findings and caveats: Observed TCR beta diversity per million T cells went down as age went up. This fall followed a roughly linear course with age.

A sample-barcoded 5' primer and a J-beta primer mix were used in a second PCR of roughly 7 to 11 cycles. Through a template-switch adaptor with 12 random nucleotides, each cDNA molecule received a tag. Every individual sample yielded 3 million or more paired-end reads (each containing CDR3). TCRdb ran MiXCR on the 5' RACE reads and lists one entry per CDR3 protein. The table includes 800,000 to 900,000 distinct CDR3 sequences, around 68% detected once. Total RNA, at least 5.5 micrograms per sample, came from PBMCs. V and J are TRBV7-2 and TRBJ2-2; TRBD2 matches 9 bases. The receptor's source is a man aged 25-45 years in good health. Specimen: blood. In nucleotides, the CDR3 is TGTGCCAGCAGCCATGGCGGGGGGGTCACCGGGGAGCTGTTTTTT. This sequence encodes CASSHGGGVTGELFF.